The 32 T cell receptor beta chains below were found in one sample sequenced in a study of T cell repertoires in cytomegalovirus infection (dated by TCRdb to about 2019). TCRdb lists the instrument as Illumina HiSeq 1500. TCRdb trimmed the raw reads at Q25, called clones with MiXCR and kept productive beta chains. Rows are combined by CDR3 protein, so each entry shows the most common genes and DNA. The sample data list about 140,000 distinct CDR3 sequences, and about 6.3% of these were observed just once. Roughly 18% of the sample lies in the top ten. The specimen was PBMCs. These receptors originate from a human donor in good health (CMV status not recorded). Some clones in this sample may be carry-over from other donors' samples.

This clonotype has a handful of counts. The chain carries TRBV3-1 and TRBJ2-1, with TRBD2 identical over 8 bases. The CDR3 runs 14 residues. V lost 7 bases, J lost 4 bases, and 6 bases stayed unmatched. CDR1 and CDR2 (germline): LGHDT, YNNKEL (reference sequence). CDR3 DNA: TGTGCCAGCACGGGGGGGGGGTCTTACAATGAGCAGTTCTTC. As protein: CASTGGGSYNEQFF.

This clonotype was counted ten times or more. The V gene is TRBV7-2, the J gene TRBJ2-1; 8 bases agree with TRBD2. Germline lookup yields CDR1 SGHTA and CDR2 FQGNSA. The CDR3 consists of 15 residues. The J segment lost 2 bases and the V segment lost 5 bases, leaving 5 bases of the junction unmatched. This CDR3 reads CASSTAGVTYNEQFF. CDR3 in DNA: TGTGCCAGCAGCACAGCGGGGGTGACCTACAATGAGCAGTTCTTC. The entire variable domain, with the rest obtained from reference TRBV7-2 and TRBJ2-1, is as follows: GAGVSQSPSNKVTEKGKDVELRCDPISGHTALYWYRQSLGQGLEFLIYFQGNSAPDKSGLPSDRFSAERTGGSVSTLTIQRTQQEDSAVYLCASSTAGVTYNEQFFGPGTRLTVL.

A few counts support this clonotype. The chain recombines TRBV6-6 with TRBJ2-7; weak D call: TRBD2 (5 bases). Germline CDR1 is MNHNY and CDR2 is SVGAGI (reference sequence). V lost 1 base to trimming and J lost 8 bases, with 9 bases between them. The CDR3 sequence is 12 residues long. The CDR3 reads CASSYLRRKQYF. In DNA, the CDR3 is TGTGCCAGCAGTTACTTGAGGAGGAAGCAGTACTTC.

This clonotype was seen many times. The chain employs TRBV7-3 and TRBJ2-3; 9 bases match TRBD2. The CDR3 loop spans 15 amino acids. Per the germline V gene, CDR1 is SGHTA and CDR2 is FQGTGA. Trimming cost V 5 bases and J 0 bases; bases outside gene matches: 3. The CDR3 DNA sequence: TGTGCCAGCAGCCGACTAGCGGTCAGCACAGATACGCAGTATTTT. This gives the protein CASSRLAVSTDTQYF.

CDR3 bases: TGTGCCAGCAAGGACCCCCAGAGCACAGATACGCAGTATTTT. It encodes CASKDPQSTDTQYF. This sequence joins TRBV19 and TRBJ2-3; D is uncertain. The ends were cut back, 9 bases at V and 0 bases at J, with 13 bases in the middle. Per the germline V gene, CDR1 is LNHDA and CDR2 is SQIVND (reference sequence). The length of the CDR3 is 14 residues.

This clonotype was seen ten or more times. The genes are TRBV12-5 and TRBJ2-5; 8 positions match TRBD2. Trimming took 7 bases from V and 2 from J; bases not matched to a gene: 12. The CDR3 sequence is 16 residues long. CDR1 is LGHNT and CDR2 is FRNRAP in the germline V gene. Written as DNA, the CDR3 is TGTGCTAGTGCCCCTGCCGGGGGGGATTATCAAGAGACCCAGTACTTC. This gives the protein CASAPAGGDYQETQYF.

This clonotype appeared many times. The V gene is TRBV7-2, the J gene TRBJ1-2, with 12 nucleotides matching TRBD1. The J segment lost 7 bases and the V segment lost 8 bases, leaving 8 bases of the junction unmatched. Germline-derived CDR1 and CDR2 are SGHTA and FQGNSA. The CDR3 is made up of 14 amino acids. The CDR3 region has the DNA TGTGCCAGCCGGGACAGGGGGCGAGTTAGTGGCTACACCTTC. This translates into CASRDRGRVSGYTF.

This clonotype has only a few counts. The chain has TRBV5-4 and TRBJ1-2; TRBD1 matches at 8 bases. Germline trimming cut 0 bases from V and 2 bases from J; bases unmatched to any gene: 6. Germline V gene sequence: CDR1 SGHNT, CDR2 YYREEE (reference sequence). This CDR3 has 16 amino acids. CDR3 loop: CASSLDRTGMNYGYTF. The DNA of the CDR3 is TGTGCCAGCAGCTTGGACAGGACAGGGATGAACTATGGCTACACCTTC.

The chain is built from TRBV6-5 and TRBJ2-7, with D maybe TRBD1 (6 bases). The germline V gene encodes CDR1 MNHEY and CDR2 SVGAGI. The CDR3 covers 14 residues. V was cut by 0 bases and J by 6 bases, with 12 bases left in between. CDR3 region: CASSYSRGGSEQYF. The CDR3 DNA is TGTGCCAGCAGTTACTCGCGAGGGGGAAGCGAGCAGTACTTC.

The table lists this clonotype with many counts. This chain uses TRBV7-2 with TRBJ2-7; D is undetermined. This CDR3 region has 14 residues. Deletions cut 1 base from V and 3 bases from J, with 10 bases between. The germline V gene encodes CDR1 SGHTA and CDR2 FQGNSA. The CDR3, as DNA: TGTGCCAGCAGCTTAGGCGCAGGCCACTACGAGCAGTACTTC. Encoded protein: CASSLGAGHYEQYF.

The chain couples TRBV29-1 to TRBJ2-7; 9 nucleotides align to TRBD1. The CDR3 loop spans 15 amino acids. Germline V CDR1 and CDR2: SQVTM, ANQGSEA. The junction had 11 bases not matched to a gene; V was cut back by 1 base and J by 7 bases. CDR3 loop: CSVEVGGQGAEEQYF. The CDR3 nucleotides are TGCAGCGTTGAAGTTGGGGGACAGGGCGCTGAGGAGCAGTACTTC.

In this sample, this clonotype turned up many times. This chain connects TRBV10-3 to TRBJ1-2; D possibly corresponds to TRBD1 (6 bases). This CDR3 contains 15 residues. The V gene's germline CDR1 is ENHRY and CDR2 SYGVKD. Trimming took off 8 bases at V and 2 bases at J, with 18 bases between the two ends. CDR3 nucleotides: TGTGCCATCGGAAGTTCTCAGGGGTTCAACTATGGCTACACCTTC. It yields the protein CAIGSSQGFNYGYTF.

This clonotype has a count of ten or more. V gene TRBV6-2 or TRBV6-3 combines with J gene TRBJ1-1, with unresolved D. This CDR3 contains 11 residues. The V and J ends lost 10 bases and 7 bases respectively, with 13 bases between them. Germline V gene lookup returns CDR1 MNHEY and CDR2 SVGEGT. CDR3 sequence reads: CATTMGGEAFF. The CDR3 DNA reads TGTGCCACTACGATGGGCGGTGAAGCTTTCTTT.

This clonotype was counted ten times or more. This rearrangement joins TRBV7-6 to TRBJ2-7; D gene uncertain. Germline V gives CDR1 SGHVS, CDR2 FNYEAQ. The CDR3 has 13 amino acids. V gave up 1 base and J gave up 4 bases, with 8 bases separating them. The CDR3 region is CASSLGPGYEQYF. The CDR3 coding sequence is TGTGCCAGCAGCTTAGGACCCGGATACGAGCAGTACTTC.

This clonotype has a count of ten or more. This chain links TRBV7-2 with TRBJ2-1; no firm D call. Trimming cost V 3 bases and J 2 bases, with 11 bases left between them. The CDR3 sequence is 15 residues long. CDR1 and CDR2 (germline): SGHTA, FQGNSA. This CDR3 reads CASSFGRNTYNEQFF. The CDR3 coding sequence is TGTGCCAGCAGCTTCGGCCGAAATACCTACAATGAGCAGTTCTTC.

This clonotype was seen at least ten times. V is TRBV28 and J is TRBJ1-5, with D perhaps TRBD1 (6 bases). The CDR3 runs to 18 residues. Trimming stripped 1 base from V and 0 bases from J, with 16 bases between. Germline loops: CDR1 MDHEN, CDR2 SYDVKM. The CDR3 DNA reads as TGTGCCAGCAGTTTATTTCCGGGGGCAGACGATAGCAATCAGCCCCAGCATTTT. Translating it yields CASSLFPGADDSNQPQHF. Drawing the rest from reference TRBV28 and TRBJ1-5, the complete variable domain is DVKVTQSSRYLVKRTGEKVFLECVQDMDHENMFWYRQDPGLGLRLIYFSYDVKMKEKGDIPEGYSVSREKKERFSLILESASTNQTSMYLCASSLFPGADDSNQPQHFGDGTRLSIL.

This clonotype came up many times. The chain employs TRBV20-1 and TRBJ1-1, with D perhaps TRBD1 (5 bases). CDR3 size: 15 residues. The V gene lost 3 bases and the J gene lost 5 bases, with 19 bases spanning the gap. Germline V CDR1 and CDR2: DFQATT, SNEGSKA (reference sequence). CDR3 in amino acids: CSASGTGLRRTEAFF. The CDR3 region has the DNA TGCAGTGCTAGTGGCACAGGCCTACGGAGGACTGAAGCTTTCTTT.

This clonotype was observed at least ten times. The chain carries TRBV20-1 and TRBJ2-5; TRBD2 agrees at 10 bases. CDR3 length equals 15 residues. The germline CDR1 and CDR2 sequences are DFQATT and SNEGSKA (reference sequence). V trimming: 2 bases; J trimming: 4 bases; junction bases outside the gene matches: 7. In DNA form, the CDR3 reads TGCAGTGCTAGAATCCTAGCGGGGGCACTAGAGACCCAGTACTTC. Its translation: CSARILAGALETQYF.

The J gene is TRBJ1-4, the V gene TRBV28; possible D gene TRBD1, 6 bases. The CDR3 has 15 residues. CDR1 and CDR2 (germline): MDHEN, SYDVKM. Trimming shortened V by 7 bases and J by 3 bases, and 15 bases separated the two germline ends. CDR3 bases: TGTGCCAGCACCCCCGGAGGGGGTTCTAATGAAAAACTGTTTTTT. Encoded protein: CASTPGGGSNEKLFF.

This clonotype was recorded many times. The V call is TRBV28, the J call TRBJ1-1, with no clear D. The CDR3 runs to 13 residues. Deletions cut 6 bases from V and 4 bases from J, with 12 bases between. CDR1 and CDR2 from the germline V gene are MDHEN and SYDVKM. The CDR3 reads CASRYDLATEAFF. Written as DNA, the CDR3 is TGTGCCAGCAGATACGACTTGGCCACTGAAGCTTTCTTT. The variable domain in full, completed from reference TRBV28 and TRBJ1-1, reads DVKVTQSSRYLVKRTGEKVFLECVQDMDHENMFWYRQDPGLGLRLIYFSYDVKMKEKGDIPEGYSVSREKKERFSLILESASTNQTSMYLCASRYDLATEAFFGQGTRLTVV.

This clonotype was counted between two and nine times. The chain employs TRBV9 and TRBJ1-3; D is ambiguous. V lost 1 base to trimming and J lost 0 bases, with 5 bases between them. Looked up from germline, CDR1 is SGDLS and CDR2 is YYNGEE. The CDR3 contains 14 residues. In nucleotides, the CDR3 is TGTGCCAGCAGCGTACGAAACTCTGGAAACACCATATATTTT. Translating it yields CASSVRNSGNTIYF.

CDR3 DNA: TGCAGTGCCCTCGGAGCTAGTGAACAGACTAATGAAAAACTGTTTTTT. Translating it yields CSALGASEQTNEKLFF. The chain uses TRBV20-1 and TRBJ1-4; no clear D gene. V gave up 6 bases and J gave up 2 bases, with 19 bases separating them. The germline gives CDR1 DFQATT, CDR2 SNEGSKA (reference sequence). The CDR3 covers 16 residues.

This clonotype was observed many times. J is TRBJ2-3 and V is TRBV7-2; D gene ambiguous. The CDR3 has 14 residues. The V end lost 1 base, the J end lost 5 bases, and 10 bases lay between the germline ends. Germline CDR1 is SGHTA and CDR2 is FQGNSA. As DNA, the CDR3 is TGTGCCAGCAGCTTAGGCTGGACGGGAGATACGCAGTATTTT. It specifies CASSLGWTGDTQYF.

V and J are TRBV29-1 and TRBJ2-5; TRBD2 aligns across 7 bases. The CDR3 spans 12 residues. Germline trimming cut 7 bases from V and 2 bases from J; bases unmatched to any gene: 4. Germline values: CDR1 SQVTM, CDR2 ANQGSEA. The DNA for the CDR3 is TGCAGCGGGGGGGGTCTACAAGAGACCCAGTACTTC. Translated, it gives CSGGGLQETQYF.

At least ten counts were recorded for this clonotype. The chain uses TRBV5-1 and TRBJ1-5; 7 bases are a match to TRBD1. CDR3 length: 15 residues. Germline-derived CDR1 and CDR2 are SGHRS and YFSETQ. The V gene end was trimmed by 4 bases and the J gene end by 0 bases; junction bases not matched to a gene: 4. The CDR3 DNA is TGCGCCAGCAGCCCTACAGGGGTTAGCAATCAGCCCCAGCATTTT. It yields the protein CASSPTGVSNQPQHF.

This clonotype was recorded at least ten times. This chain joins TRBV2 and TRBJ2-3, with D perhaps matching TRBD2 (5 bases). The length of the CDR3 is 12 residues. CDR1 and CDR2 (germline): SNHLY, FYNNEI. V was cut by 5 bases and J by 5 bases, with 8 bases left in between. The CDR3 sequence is CASSKGRDTQYF. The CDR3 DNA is TGTGCCAGCAGTAAAGGGAGAGATACGCAGTATTTT.

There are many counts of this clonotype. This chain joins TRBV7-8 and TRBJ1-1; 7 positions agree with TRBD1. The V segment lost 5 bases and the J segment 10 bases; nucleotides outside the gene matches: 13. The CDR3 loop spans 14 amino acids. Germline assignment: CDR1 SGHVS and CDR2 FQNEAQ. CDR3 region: CASSRDRAKNRAFF. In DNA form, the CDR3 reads TGTGCCAGCAGCCGCGACAGGGCAAAAAATCGAGCTTTCTTT.

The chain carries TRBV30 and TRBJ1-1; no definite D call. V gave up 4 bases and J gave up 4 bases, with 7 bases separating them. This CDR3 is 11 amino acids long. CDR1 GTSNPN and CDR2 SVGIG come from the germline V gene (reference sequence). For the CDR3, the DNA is TGTGCCTGGATTCGAGGCACTGAAGCTTTCTTT. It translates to CAWIRGTEAFF. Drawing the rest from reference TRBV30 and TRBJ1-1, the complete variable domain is SQTIHQWPATLVQPVGSPLSLECTVEGTSNPNLYWYRQAAGRGLQLLFYSVGIGQISSEVPQNLSASRPQDRQFILSSKKLLLSDSGFYLCAWIRGTEAFFGQGTRLTVV.

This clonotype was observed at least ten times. CDR3 residues: CASSLFGTRGETQYF. CDR3 sequence (DNA): TGTGCCAGCAGCTTATTTGGGACACGGGGAGAGACCCAGTACTTC. This chain joins TRBV7-3 and TRBJ2-5, with D tentatively TRBD1 (6 bases). The CDR3 contains 15 residues. Trimming took off 2 bases at V and 4 bases at J, with 14 bases between the two ends. Germline CDR1 reads SGHTA; CDR2 reads FQGTGA.

CDR3 DNA sequence: TGTGCCAGCAGGGAGGTCTCCCAGGGCGAGGGAGGCTACACCTTC. It specifies CASREVSQGEGGYTF. The rearrangement joins TRBV2 to TRBJ1-2; a possible D gene is TRBD1 (5 bases). The CDR3 consists of 15 residues. Trimming removed 6 bases from V and 8 bases from J, with 22 bases in between. In germline, CDR1 is SNHLY, CDR2 FYNNEI. The full variable domain, completed using reference TRBV2 and TRBJ1-2, is EPEVTQTPSHQVTQMGQEVILRCVPISNHLYFYWYRQILGQKVEFLVSFYNNEISEKSEIFDDQFSVERPDGSNFTLKIRSTKLEDSAMYFCASREVSQGEGGYTFGSGTRLTVV.

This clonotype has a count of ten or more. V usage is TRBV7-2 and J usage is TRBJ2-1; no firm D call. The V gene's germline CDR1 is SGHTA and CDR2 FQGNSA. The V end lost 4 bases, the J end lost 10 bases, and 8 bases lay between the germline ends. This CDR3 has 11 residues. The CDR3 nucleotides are TGTGCCAGCAGCTATACTCCCGAGCAGTTCTTC. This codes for CASSYTPEQFF.

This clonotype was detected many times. CDR3 loop: CASSLVDLRLANTEAFF. In nucleotides, the CDR3 is TGTGCCAGCAGCTTAGTGGATCTCAGACTAGCTAACACTGAAGCTTTCTTT. V is TRBV7-3 and J is TRBJ1-1, with D hard to call. The V end lost 2 bases, the J end lost 2 bases, and 18 bases lay between the germline ends. The CDR3 totals 17 residues. Germline V gene lookup returns CDR1 SGHTA and CDR2 FQGTGA.